A single TCR beta chain is shown here with its context. Its antigen is unknown. This specimen comes from a study of blood T cells in healthy people across ages. General observations from the study: Possibly confounding the expanded clonotype changes was the fact that donor CMV status was unknown. Greater diversity and more naive CD4+ cells were seen in long-lived donors than in aged donors.

Primed by a sample-barcoded 5' primer and a J-beta primer mix, a second PCR proceeded for roughly 6 to 12 cycles. Via MiXCR, TCRdb re-called the 5' RACE reads, giving one row per CDR3 protein. Here the sample spans about a million distinct CDR3 sequences, 51% being singletons. Specimen: blood. The clonotype comes from a woman aged 55-69 years in good health.

This CDR3 is CSARSPAGRTDTQYF. DNA of the CDR3: TGCAGTGCTAGATCACCAGCGGGACGGACAGATACGCAGTATTTT. The genes are TRBV20-1 and TRBJ2-3, with TRBD2 matching over 7 bases. The CDR3 totals 15 residues. V lost 2 bases to trimming and J lost 3 bases; unmatched junction nucleotides: 8. The germline gives CDR1 DFQATT, CDR2 SNEGSKA (reference sequence).